This T cell receptor beta chain was profiled in a study of T cell responses to AZD1222 COVID-19 vaccine. Germline V gene lookup returns CDR1 MNHEY and CDR2 SVGAGI. The CDR3 spans 15 residues. V lost 4 bases, J lost 9 bases, and 16 bases lay in between. General study results and limits: Vaccination with two AZD1222 doses was followed by a rise in Spike-specific TCR breadth and depth.

Details on this clone: Its antigen is not known.

Assay used: immunoSEQ multiplex PCR; TCRdb lists only in-frame clones, some missing. The data contain tens of thousands of clones, roughly 87% of them seen just once; the ten biggest clones take up roughly 31%. V usage is TRBV6-5 and J usage is TRBJ1-6; D possibly corresponds to TRBD1 (5 bases). This specimen was peripheral blood, taken 28 days after the second AZD1222 dose. The sequence came from an adult who received the AZD1222 COVID-19 vaccine. CDR3 in amino acids: CASSCTEGTGSPLHF. CDR3 sequence (DNA): TGTGCCAGCAGTTGCACAGAGGGGACGGGTTCACCCCTCCACTTT.